This T cell receptor (beta chain) was obtained from a study of radiotherapy plus CTLA-4 blockade in lung cancer. Study in general: Disease control was present in roughly 30% of patients, and objective responses in about 18%.

The protocol was immunoSEQ multiplex PCR, while the TCRdb copy is restricted to in-frame clones and leaves out a portion. The sample holds about 19,000 clones; approximately 85% are singletons and the top ten take about 20%. Focal radiation with ipilimumab CTLA-4 blockade was given to patients with chemo-refractory metastatic non-small-cell lung cancer. The clonotype originates from a human donor with non-small cell lung cancer whose response to radiotherapy plus ipilimumab could not be evaluated. The material sequenced was peripheral blood, taken from a patient treated with radiotherapy plus ipilimumab.

The CDR3 DNA is TGTGCCAGTAGTATCCGCGAGACTAGCGGGAGCCCGCCGGATACGCAGTATTTT. Protein: CASSIRETSGSPPDTQYF. The rearrangement uses TRBV19 and TRBJ2-3, with TRBD2 identical over 12 bases. This CDR3 has 18 residues. Germline assignment: CDR1 LNHDA and CDR2 SQIVND (reference sequence). J was trimmed by 6 bases and V by 3 bases; bases with no gene match: 13.